The clone carrying this T cell receptor (beta chain) was recorded only once. From germline, CDR1 is ENHRY and CDR2 SYGVKD. J was trimmed by 0 bases and V by 0 bases; bases with no gene match: 2. CDR3 length: 16 amino acids. The sample comes from a study of blood T cell repertoires in COVID-19. Study-level information: There were acute and convalescent COVID-19 samples, and they came from the United States, Italy and Spain. Sample material is recorded as cDNA or gDNA derived from T cells, B-cell-depleted T cells, or PBMCs.

In the authors' workflow: Estimated nucleated cell counts came from reference gene primer amplification. The assay was immunoSEQ multiplex PCR, and TCRdb's table has in-frame clones only and misses some. V and J calls and clone size are given by that table; D and trimming were obtained from the DNA. The repertoire has about 21,000 clones, roughly 80% of them found once; the top ten carry over 6.5%. The rearrangement joins TRBV10-3 to TRBJ1-1, with 9 bases that match TRBD1. The source material was peripheral blood. The sequence was obtained from a human donor in a cohort sampled during active COVID-19. The CDR3 region is CAISESGTGMNTEAFF. The CDR3 DNA reads TGTGCCATCAGTGAGTCTGGGACAGGGATGAACACTGAAGCTTTCTTT.